The sequence of this TCR beta chain was determined in a study of blood T cells in healthy people across ages (dated by TCRdb to between 2014 and 2017). Notes on the research overall: In model experiments, template switching captured roughly one uniquely barcoded TCR beta cDNA molecule for every two T cells. Age-related changes in TCR beta repertoire diversity were measured in the study by deep sequencing normalized with unique cDNA molecular identifiers. Four age groups were formed from the donors: young (average approximately 16 years), middle-aged (around 40), aged (more than 55) and long-lived (82). Donors of different ages were randomly distributed across sequencing lanes to avoid experimental bias. Two additional independent replicas of 1 million unique cDNA reads from the same blood draw were analyzed for two donors (one aged 18 to 30 and one aged 80 or older).

Concerning this clonotype: There is no known antigen for this receptor. There are no base qualities to consult, and no much larger clone falls within one base.

The library was built by means of 5' RACE. Sequencing was performed on an Illumina HiSeq 2500. A second about 7 to 11 cycle PCR used a sample-barcoded 5' primer and a J-beta primer mix. A template-switch 5' adaptor carrying 12 random nucleotides introduced a unique molecular identifier onto each TCR beta cDNA molecule. Each sample yielded at least 2.5 million CDR3-containing paired-end reads. The Mint cDNA synthesis kit, primed by a TRBC-specific oligonucleotide, was used to synthesize first-strand cDNA from all RNA. Following uracil-DNA glycosylase treatment, all cDNA underwent a first 18-cycle PCR with the universal primers M1SS and BC2_uni_R. The study's processing was this. Normalization of each sample was performed by random selection of 1 million high-quality reads, each carrying a distinct molecular identifier. Instead of being binned into consensus sequences, reads with shared molecular identifiers were discarded. MiTCR, set to a Q25 quality threshold and the strictest error-elimination algorithm, was used for CDR3 identification, clonotype clustering and error correction. A nonparametric unseen species model with Euler transformation was used to estimate lower-bound total TCR beta diversity. TCRdb reprocessed the public reads (quality trimming at Q25 with fastp, clone calling with MiXCR) and kept in-frame beta chains. Rows merge per CDR3 protein into single entries with the most common DNA and genes. The V and J calls follow TCRdb's processing rather than the paper's. The sample contains around 850,000 distinct CDR3 sequences, around 34% of them found a single time. The top ten clonotypes cover around 13% of the sample.

Results the study describes overall, beyond this receptor: Observed TCR beta diversity per million T cells fell roughly linearly with age, and a significant reduction was already apparent by age around 40. Estimates of total diversity based on one million sequenced T cells were considered lower bounds and underestimates. Conclusive comparison of naive and antigen-experienced compartments was prevented by the profiling of bulk unsorted PBMCs. The CMV infection status of donors was not known, potentially confounding age-related changes in expanded clonotypes. A strong correlation was found between observed TCR beta diversity and the percentage of naive T cells measured by flow cytometry. Compared with the aged group, more naive CD4+ T cells, fewer expanded clones and increased TCR diversity were shown by the long-lived group, suggesting age selection.

The donors were 40 or so Caucasian individuals from Russia, aged roughly 6 to 100 years, who were systemically healthy. Each donor gave 8 to 10 milliliters of peripheral blood, drawn into EDTA-treated Vacutainer tubes. PBMCs were isolated by Ficoll-Paque density-gradient centrifugation, with at least 6.5 million obtained per sample. Trizol reagent was used to extract total RNA from PBMCs, with at least 5 micrograms per sample. Naive CD45RAhigh/CD27high T cell percentages were measured by flow cytometry on a PBMC aliquot from every donor. V gives up 6 bases and J gives up 0 bases, and the segment between their germline ends measures 17 bases. Spanning cysteine to phenylalanine, the CDR3 consists of 16 amino acids. Only the CDR3 region is kept as DNA, spanning 48 bases read in frame from base 1. The germline V gene (reference sequence) provides CDR1 DFQATT and CDR2 SNEGSKA.

The source is a young man in good health. The specimen sequenced was blood. In this chain, TRBV20-1 is recombined with TRBJ1-4; no D gene can be assigned with confidence. The CDR3 corresponds to CSAIRTRQATNEKLFF. The DNA sequence reads TGCAGTGCGATAAGGACCCGTCAAGCAACTAATGAAAAACTGTTTTTT.